What follows describes a single T cell receptor beta chain. The sample belongs to a study of blood T cell repertoires in COVID-19. Across the whole study: Samples taken during acute and convalescent COVID-19 were collected in the United States, Italy and Spain. The cDNA or gDNA used as material had been derived from T cells, B-cell-depleted T cells, or PBMCs.

Per the study methods: Estimated nucleated cell counts came from reference gene primer amplification. Repertoires were generated with immunoSEQ multiplex PCR, while TCRdb's copy carries only in-frame clones and drops some. Clonal size and the V and J genes are those of that table, whereas D and trimming came from the DNA. The repertoire includes 130,000 to 150,000 clones, around 90% of them detected once, and roughly 1.5% sits in the top ten. V was trimmed by 2 bases and J by 2 bases, leaving 12 bases between them. The CDR3 extends over 15 amino acids. Looked up from germline, CDR1 is MGHRA and CDR2 is YSYEKL.

The clonotype originates from a woman between 45 and 60 years old with acute or convalescent COVID-19. The chain carries TRBV4-1 and TRBJ1-2; D is unresolved. Material for sequencing was peripheral blood. The CDR3 bases are TGCGCCAGCAGCCAATCTTCAGGCCCCAACTATGGCTACACCTTC. This codes for CASSQSSGPNYGYTF.